This is a list of T cell receptor beta chains from one sample in a study of blood T cell repertoires in COVID-19. Only in-frame clones appear in the TCRdb table, and some are missing; sequencing was by immunoSEQ multiplex PCR. The sample consists of more than 250,000 clones, about 90% of them appearing once. Input material: peripheral blood. These receptors were obtained from a woman aged 30 to 39 who had recovered from COVID-19. Each CDR3 is given with its conserved first and last residue.

>TRBJ2-4|TRBV15
CATSSGGAAKNIQYF
>TRBJ2-7|TRBV5-5
CASSLADQGPYEQYF
>TRBJ1-6|TRBV5-1
CASSATGWDDSPLHF
>TRBJ1-1|TRBV29-1
CSAGQGMYTEAFF
>TRBJ1-2|TRBV10-1
CASSEIANYGYTF
>TRBJ2-5|TRBV11-2
CASSSGQGWEETQYF
>TRBJ1-1|TRBV5-6
CASSLRAGTGLEAFF
>TRBJ2-1|TRBV28
CASSLGSGSIGEQFF
>TRBJ2-7|TRBV11-1
CASSLGPGGYEQYF
>TRBJ2-7|TRBV28
CASRRPTSYEQYF
>TRBJ2-2|TRBV15
CATSRGRSSGSSGELFF
>TRBJ2-7|TRBV5-4
CASSLGGTGTYEQYF
>TRBJ1-5|TRBV19
CASSIEGTEGGQPQHF
>TRBJ2-2|TRBV11-3
CASSPTGVGGTGELFF
>TRBJ2-5|TRBV7-2
CASSLGGLETQYF
>TRBJ2-3|TRBV6-2/TRBV6-3
CASSSVTGEDTQYF
>TRBJ2-1|TRBV5-1
CASSPGTPNNEQFF
>TRBJ2-7|TRBV28
CASSSYRGYEQYF
>TRBJ2-7|TRBV2
CASSPGQGTGEQYF
>TRBJ2-7|TRBV5-5
CASSMAPGQGNYEQYF
>TRBJ1-1|TRBV27
CASSFPGALKTEAFF
>TRBJ1-2|TRBV4-2
CASSQDPTSAARGYTF
>TRBJ1-1|TRBV2
CASSGTGLVTEAFF
>TRBJ2-5|TRBV11-2
CASSGGLQETQYF
>TRBJ2-3|TRBV4-2
CASSQESKGGDSTDTQYF
>TRBJ1-5|TRBV19
CASSIGSYSNQPQHF
>TRBJ1-4|TRBV27
CASRLHLQGASEKLFF
>TRBJ2-7|TRBV14
CASSQGFSGSFEQYF
>TRBJ1-1|TRBV27
CASSLSRGNTEAFF
>TRBJ2-7|TRBV21-1
CASSKRTGEGEQYF
>TRBJ1-5|TRBV5-6
CASSRKYDRGIYSQPQHF
>TRBJ1-6|TRBV28
CASSPHAGQDSPLHF
>TRBJ2-7|TRBV6-2/TRBV6-3
CASIPNWGRRGSQHEQYF
>TRBJ1-3|TRBV9
CASSAQGAPGNTIYF
>TRBJ2-3|TRBV2
CASRLSGLAGDTQYF
>TRBJ2-5|TRBV12-3/TRBV12-4
CASSWDRGTQYF
>TRBJ2-7|TRBV19
CANRTQQVGPYEQYF
>TRBJ2-1|TRBV27
CASSIRDLQNNEQFF
>TRBJ2-7|TRBV19
CASSQGTAYEQYF
>TRBJ1-4|TRBV6-2/TRBV6-3
CASSYDSAEGATNEKLFF
>TRBJ1-1|TRBV28
CASSPGQNTEAFF
>TRBJ2-5|TRBV7-9
CASSLGLGGETQYF